The clone carrying this T cell receptor beta chain was found many times. These data are taken from a study of regulatory T cells in long-lasting Graves disease. Time point: newly diagnosed GD, antithyroid drugs for less than 3 months. From PBMCs, RNA was extracted and then used to make the TCR library. The CDR3 is 14 amino acids. The V and J ends lost 1 base and 0 bases respectively, with 8 bases between them. Germline loops: CDR1 DFQATT, CDR2 SNEGSKA (reference sequence). Combining iRepertoire HTBI primers with Arm-PCR of CDR3 regions, the authors built TCR beta libraries. TCRdb reprocessed the multiplex PCR reads via MiXCR and lists one record per CDR3 protein. The table includes approximately 540,000 distinct CDR3 sequences, 12% detected once. These same records also appear under a second study, on T cells in Graves' hyperthyroidism and ophthalmopathy.

Specimen: peripheral blood mononuclear cells (PBMCs), collected at new diagnosis, from a patient treated with antithyroid drugs. J is TRBJ2-3 and V is TRBV20-1; no clear D gene. The source of this sequence is a woman aged 25-40 years with Graves disease. The CDR3 DNA reads TGCAGTGCTAGAGTTGCGGCTAGCACAGATACGCAGTATTTT. This sequence encodes CSARVAASTDTQYF.